Below are 13 T cell receptor beta chains sequenced from a single sample in a study of a mutant IDH1 vaccine in newly diagnosed glioma. Only in-frame clones appear in the TCRdb table, and some are missing; sequencing was by immunoSEQ multiplex PCR. The sample has about 24,000 clones; roughly 82% are singletons. These receptors have no identified antigens. Time point defined: week 47, end of study. With topical imiquimod, each dose of the vaccine consisted of 300 ug of mutant IDH1 20-mer peptide. The sample in question was PBMCs, obtained from a glioma patient whose treatment included an IDH1 peptide vaccine. Source of these receptors: a man aged 40-49 years with glioma. Some clones in this sample may be carry-over from other donors' samples.

In this sample, this clone turned up once. The CDR3 DNA is TGCGCCAGCAGCTTGGGGACATTATCTGGGGCCAACGTCCTGACTTTC. It yields the protein CASSLGTLSGANVLTF. The J gene is TRBJ2-6, the V gene TRBV5-1; tentative D call: TRBD1 (5 bases). The CDR3 covers 16 residues. Trimming left V 0 bases short and J 1 base short, with 8 bases between. Germline V lookup: CDR1 SGHRS, CDR2 YFSETQ.

About this clone itself: One junction end disagrees with the germline gene, perhaps due to a read error. The rearrangement joins TRBV30 to TRBJ2-2; D call uncertain. Germline CDR1 GTSNPN, CDR2 SVGIG (reference sequence). The CDR3 contains 13 residues. Written as DNA, the CDR3 is TGTGCCTTGGATCCTCGGACCACCCGGGAGCTGTTTTTT. This gives the protein CALDPRTTRELFF.

The chain combines TRBV6-5 with TRBJ1-5, with D possibly TRBD1 on 5 matching bases. The CDR3 spans 13 residues. CDR1 is MNHEY, CDR2 SVGAGI, per germline. Trimming stripped 4 bases from V and 4 bases from J, with 8 bases between. The CDR3 region has the DNA TGTGCCAGCAGTTCCAGGGATAATCAGCCCCAGCATTTT. This translates into CASSSRDNQPQHF.

This clone was detected only a few times. The chain combines TRBV5-1 with TRBJ1-4; D call uncertain. V gave up 0 bases and J gave up 8 bases, with 14 bases separating them. CDR3 length equals 15 residues. Germline-derived CDR1 and CDR2 are SGHRS and YFSETQ. The CDR3 spells CASSLGVGQSEKLFF. CDR3 nucleotides: TGCGCCAGCAGCTTGGGCGTAGGGCAGAGCGAAAAACTGTTTTTT.

The rearrangement joins TRBV5-1 to TRBJ1-1, with a possible D match to TRBD1 (6 bases). CDR1 is SGHRS and CDR2 is YFSETQ in the germline V gene. The length of the CDR3 is 15 residues. V was trimmed by 2 bases and J by 4 bases, leaving 15 bases between them. CDR3: CASSLAPGTRTEAFF. In DNA, the CDR3 is TGCGCCAGCAGCTTAGCGCCCGGGACACGCACTGAAGCTTTCTTT.

This sequence joins TRBV28 and TRBJ1-2, with TRBD1 identical over 8 bases. Germline trimming cut 2 bases from V and 4 bases from J; bases unmatched to any gene: 0. This CDR3 has 13 amino acids. Germline V gene lookup returns CDR1 MDHEN and CDR2 SYDVKM. As DNA, the CDR3 is TGTGCCAGCAGTTTAGGACAGGGCTATGGCTACACCTTC. It codes for CASSLGQGYGYTF.

The V call is TRBV4-1, the J call TRBJ2-3, with 8 bases matching TRBD2. Germline CDR1 MGHRA, CDR2 YSYEKL. Germline trimming cut 0 bases from V and 0 bases from J; bases unmatched to any gene: 5. The CDR3 covers 17 residues. The CDR3 DNA reads TGCGCCAGCAGCCAAGAAATGGCTAGCGGGAGCACAGATACGCAGTATTTT. It is translated as CASSQEMASGSTDTQYF.

This chain uses TRBV6-1 with TRBJ1-6; 10 bases fit TRBD1. The CDR3 contains 14 residues. Germline V gene sequence: CDR1 MNHNS, CDR2 SASEGT. Trimming cost V 1 base and J 9 bases; bases outside gene matches: 0. CDR3 amino acids: CASSEGQGASPLHF. The DNA for the CDR3 is TGTGCCAGCAGTGAAGGACAGGGGGCTTCACCCCTCCACTTT.

The sample holds a few counts of this clone. This chain connects TRBV15 to TRBJ1-6, with TRBD1 matching 7 bases. Trimming removed 5 bases from V and 6 bases from J; junction bases left unmatched: 13. CDR1 and CDR2 from the germline V gene are LNHNV and YYDKDF (reference sequence). This CDR3 contains 17 residues. This chain's CDR3 is CATSRTRPGTANSPLHF. The DNA of the CDR3 is TGTGCCACCAGCCGAACTCGCCCGGGGACAGCTAATTCACCCCTCCACTTT.

This clone was counted only a few times. V and J are TRBV19 and TRBJ2-5; the D call may be TRBD1 or TRBD2 (5 bases each). V shed 7 bases and J shed 2 bases, with 14 bases lying between them. CDR1 LNHDA and CDR2 SQIVND come from the germline V gene (reference sequence). The CDR3 consists of 14 residues. The CDR3 sequence: CASTGTADQETQYF. For the CDR3, the DNA is TGTGCCAGTACCGGGACGGCCGATCAAGAGACCCAGTACTTC.

J is TRBJ2-7 and V is TRBV5-1; D is uncertain. Trimming stripped 4 bases from V and 9 bases from J, with 14 bases between. Germline CDR1 is SGHRS and CDR2 is YFSETQ. CDR3 length: 12 amino acids. The CDR3 here is CASSETRDRQYF. CDR3 DNA: TGCGCCAGCAGCGAAACCCGCGACCGGCAGTACTTC.

The chain has TRBV30 and TRBJ2-2; D is perhaps TRBD1 or TRBD2 (6 bases each). This CDR3 region has 13 residues. With 3 bases removed from V and 6 bases from J, the gap between germline ends came to 11 bases. Germline CDR1 is GTSNPN and CDR2 is SVGIG (reference sequence). The CDR3 spells CAWRWRGAGELFF. CDR3 coding DNA: TGTGCCTGGAGGTGGAGGGGGGCCGGGGAGCTGTTTTTT.

This chain joins TRBV10-2 and TRBJ1-2; no reliable D call. Germline V gene sequence: CDR1 WSHSY, CDR2 SAAADI. This CDR3 spans 15 amino acids. Trimming removed 0 bases at V and 1 base at J, with 9 bases between. Here the CDR3 DNA reads TGCGCCAGCAGTGAGTCGAATCGGGGTAACTATGGCTACACCTTC. This gives the protein CASSESNRGNYGYTF.